Below are 29 T cell receptor beta chains sequenced from a single sample in a study of vaccination effects on CD4 cells after COVID-19. Their antigen targets remain unknown. Sequencing in the ViraFEST assay came after antigen-specific CD4+ T cells had been expanded with viral peptide pools, which were used to stimulate PBMC. Cultured cells yielded isolated CD4+ T cells after 10 to 11 days. Their SARS-CoV-2 infection, verified by PCR, occurred between March and December 2020. Generated by immunoSEQ multiplex PCR, the TCRdb table keeps only in-frame clones and is missing some. The sample holds roughly 26,000 clones; approximately 80% are singletons and the top ten take about 16%. The sample here was CD4+ T cells from PBMCs cultured with HCoV-NL63 spike peptides, taken before COVID-19 vaccination. The receptors originated from a human donor who had a prior SARS-CoV-2 infection.

This chain uses TRBV30 with TRBJ1-6, with 10 bases matching TRBD1. Trimming cost V 1 base and J 7 bases; bases outside gene matches: 7. The CDR3 is 16 amino acids. From germline, CDR1 is GTSNPN and CDR2 SVGIG (reference sequence). CDR3 bases: TGTGCCTGGAGTGGGGGGACAGGGGTAGGGAATTCACCCCTCCACTTT. This sequence encodes CAWSGGTGVGNSPLHF.

The DNA for the CDR3 is TGTGCCAGCAGCTTAACCCGGGACAGGAGATACAATGAGCAGTTCTTC. It specifies CASSLTRDRRYNEQFF. The genes are TRBV7-8 and TRBJ2-1; 8 nucleotides match TRBD1. There are 16 residues in the CDR3. Germline V lookup: CDR1 SGHVS, CDR2 FQNEAQ. J gave up 4 bases and V 2 bases, and 7 bases lay outside the gene matches. Full variable domain (rest looked up from reference TRBV7-8 and TRBJ2-1): GAGVSQSPRYKVAKRGQDVALRCDPISGHVSLFWYQQALGQGPEFLTYFQNEAQLDKSGLPSDRFFAERPEGSVSTLKIQRTQQEDSAVYLCASSLTRDRRYNEQFFGPGTRLTVL.

Only one count was recorded for this clone. This chain joins TRBV7-2 and TRBJ2-4; TRBD2 agrees at 7 bases. Germline CDR1 is SGHTA and CDR2 is FQGNSA. Trimming removed 4 bases from V and 6 bases from J; junction bases left unmatched: 3. CDR3 length: 13 residues. The CDR3 region has the DNA TGTGCCAGCAGCTCGTTAGCGGGAAACATTCAGTACTTC. Encoded protein: CASSSLAGNIQYF.

The chain carries TRBV6-5 and TRBJ1-1, with D possibly TRBD1 on 5 matching bases. There are 16 residues in the CDR3. Trimming pared 2 bases from V and 0 bases from J, leaving 13 bases between. Germline V lookup: CDR1 MNHEY, CDR2 SVGAGI. The CDR3 bases are TGTGCCAGCAGTTACGAGACAGTTGACATGAACACTGAAGCTTTCTTT. This gives the protein CASSYETVDMNTEAFF.

The chain employs TRBV19 and TRBJ2-1, with D perhaps matching TRBD2 (6 bases). The CDR3 sequence is 15 residues long. Germline V gene sequence: CDR1 LNHDA, CDR2 SQIVND (reference sequence). V lost 6 bases to trimming and J lost 3 bases, with 15 bases between them. The CDR3 coding sequence is TGTGCCAGTAGCCTACAGGCGGGGCTCTACAATGAGCAGTTCTTC. This sequence encodes CASSLQAGLYNEQFF.

This chain joins TRBV24-1 and TRBJ2-1; the match to TRBD2 covers 11 bases. The CDR3 is 19 residues long. In germline, CDR1 is KGHDR, CDR2 SFDVKD. The V gene end was trimmed by 5 bases and the J gene end by 1 base; junction bases not matched to a gene: 12. CDR3 bases: TGTGCCACCAGTGGAGGGGGTCTAGCGGGAGGATTTTCCTACAATGAGCAGTTCTTC. Translated: CATSGGGLAGGFSYNEQFF.

The rearrangement links TRBV18 to TRBJ2-7; D is tentatively TRBD1 or TRBD2 (5 bases each). The CDR3 has 17 residues. V lost 3 bases, J lost 2 bases, and 20 bases lay in between. Germline V lookup: CDR1 KGHSH, CDR2 LQKENI. CDR3 residues: CASSPAQNDRDPYEQYF. In DNA form, the CDR3 reads TGTGCCAGCTCACCGGCCCAAAACGACCGGGACCCCTACGAGCAGTACTTC.

The rearrangement joins TRBV6-2 or TRBV6-3 to TRBJ2-5; 7 nucleotides line up with TRBD2. Per germline, CDR1 MNHEY and CDR2 SVGEGT. The CDR3 is made up of 21 amino acids. V dropped 6 bases and J dropped 7; count of bases not matched to a gene: 32. This chain's CDR3 is CASSQNKRQTGGGRARGTQYF. CDR3 DNA: TGTGCCAGCAGCCAAAATAAAAGACAGACGGGTGGAGGGAGGGCCCGGGGGACCCAGTACTTC.

The rearrangement links TRBV24-1 to TRBJ2-5; 15 positions agree with TRBD2. CDR3 length equals 16 residues. Germline V lookup: CDR1 KGHDR, CDR2 SFDVKD. V lost 4 bases, J lost 5 bases, and 4 bases stayed unmatched. Here the CDR3 DNA reads TGTGCCACCAGTGACCCGGGACTAGCGGGAGGCGAGACCCAGTACTTC. This encodes CATSDPGLAGGETQYF.

The V call is TRBV27, the J call TRBJ2-1; a possible D gene is TRBD1 (6 bases). Trimming removed 3 bases from V and 5 bases from J, with 14 bases in between. Germline assignment: CDR1 MNHEY and CDR2 SMNVEV (reference sequence). CDR3 size: 15 residues. In DNA, the CDR3 is TGTGCCAGCAGTTTTAGAGGGGGTAGGGACAATGAGCAGTTCTTC. It codes for CASSFRGGRDNEQFF.

The chain recombines TRBV20-1 with TRBJ2-3; unclear D gene. The germline gives CDR1 DFQATT, CDR2 SNEGSKA (reference sequence). The V gene lost 3 bases and the J gene lost 5 bases, with 9 bases spanning the gap. The CDR3 sequence is 12 residues long. In DNA, the CDR3 is TGCAGTGCTAGTCTCCCCGGAGATACGCAGTATTTT. Translating it yields CSASLPGDTQYF.

This clone occurred once. The V gene is TRBV29-1, the J gene TRBJ2-1; TRBD2 aligns across 11 bases. The J segment lost 4 bases and the V segment lost 6 bases, leaving 11 bases of the junction unmatched. CDR3 length: 16 amino acids. The V gene's germline CDR1 is SQVTM and CDR2 ANQGSEA. The DNA for the CDR3 is TGCAGCGTGGTTGGGGGGACTAGCGGAACTTACAATGAGCAGTTCTTC. It encodes CSVVGGTSGTYNEQFF.

This clone has only one observation. This sequence joins TRBV7-9 and TRBJ1-1, with D possibly matching TRBD1 (6 bases). The CDR3 loop spans 13 amino acids. Germline V gives CDR1 SEHNR, CDR2 FQNEAQ (reference sequence). The V end was cut by 3 bases, the J end by 5 bases, with 10 bases between. The CDR3 region is CASSFSQGTEAFF. The CDR3 DNA follows: TGTGCCAGCAGCTTTTCACAGGGAACTGAAGCTTTCTTT.

The V gene is TRBV11-2, the J gene TRBJ2-7, with 7 bases matching TRBD1. The CDR3 spans 13 residues. Germline V gene lookup returns CDR1 SGHAT and CDR2 FQNNGV. The J segment lost 3 bases and the V segment lost 5 bases, leaving 4 bases of the junction unmatched. This chain's CDR3 is CASSTRDSYEQYF. The DNA for the CDR3 is TGTGCCAGCAGCACAAGGGACAGCTACGAGCAGTACTTC.

In DNA, the CDR3 is TGCGCCAGCACAACGTCCCATTCAGGGGGCTCCTTCTATGGCTACACCTTC. Encoded protein: CASTTSHSGGSFYGYTF. The chain joins TRBV10-2 to TRBJ1-2, with 8 bases aligning to TRBD1. V gave up 7 bases and J gave up 4 bases; unmatched junction bases: 17. CDR3 length: 17 amino acids. Germline values: CDR1 WSHSY, CDR2 SAAADI.

This clone was seen a few times. The chain is built from TRBV19 and TRBJ1-4; D gene ambiguous. This CDR3 has 13 amino acids. Deletions cut 7 bases from V and 7 bases from J, with 13 bases between. Germline values: CDR1 LNHDA, CDR2 SQIVND (reference sequence). For the CDR3, the DNA is TGTGCCAGTAAATTTAGCGAGGCTGAAAAACTGTTTTTT. Protein sequence: CASKFSEAEKLFF.

The chain uses TRBV5-4 and TRBJ1-3; 11 positions agree with TRBD1. The CDR3 has 17 amino acids. The germline V gene encodes CDR1 SGHNT and CDR2 YYREEE (reference sequence). After removal of 3 bases from V and 0 bases from J, the junction contained 5 bases not matched to a gene. This CDR3 is CASSWGTGGISGNTIYF. The CDR3 bases are TGTGCCAGCAGCTGGGGGACAGGGGGTATCTCTGGAAACACCATATATTTT.

This chain uses TRBV7-2 with TRBJ2-5; D is unresolved. V lost 2 bases to trimming and J lost 5 bases, with 12 bases between them. The CDR3 consists of 14 residues. Germline V lookup: CDR1 SGHTA, CDR2 FQGNSA. In nucleotides, the CDR3 is TGTGCCAGCAGCTTAAGTCTGGGGATGGAGACCCAGTACTTC. Its protein is CASSLSLGMETQYF.

V and J are TRBV6-5 and TRBJ1-1; no definite D call. V was pared by 7 bases and J by 1 base, with 10 bases between. In germline, CDR1 is MNHEY, CDR2 SVGAGI. The CDR3 is 13 residues long. For the CDR3, the DNA is TGTGCCAGCATTTCATCCAGGAACACTGAAGCTTTCTTT. This translates into CASISSRNTEAFF.

This chain joins TRBV7-6 and TRBJ2-1; TRBD2 matches 11 bases. The CDR3 extends over 17 amino acids. Per the germline V gene, CDR1 is SGHVS and CDR2 is FNYEAQ. J was trimmed by 5 bases and V by 1 base; bases with no gene match: 7. The DNA of the CDR3 is TGTGCCAGCAGCTTAGATAGCGGGGGGGCCATTGACAATGAGCAGTTCTTC. Protein sequence: CASSLDSGGAIDNEQFF.

The genes are TRBV20-1 and TRBJ1-2; perhaps TRBD1 as D (5 bases). This CDR3 comprises 11 residues. Germline V CDR1 and CDR2: DFQATT, SNEGSKA (reference sequence). The CDR3 DNA reads TGCATCTCGGATGGGGCCTATGGCTACACCTTC. Its translation is CISDGAYGYTF.

The genes are TRBV6-5 and TRBJ2-7; TRBD2 matches at 7 bases. Per germline, CDR1 MNHEY and CDR2 SVGAGI. J was trimmed by 3 bases and V by 5 bases; bases with no gene match: 10. This CDR3 contains 15 residues. The CDR3 loop reads CASSRAVGGSYEQYF. CDR3 nucleotides: TGTGCCAGCAGTCGTGCCGTTGGCGGGAGCTACGAGCAGTACTTC.

The chain employs TRBV9 and TRBJ1-6; D is uncertain. The CDR3 contains 15 residues. Germline lookup yields CDR1 SGDLS and CDR2 YYNGEE. Trimming stripped 4 bases from V and 0 bases from J, with 8 bases between. This chain's CDR3 is CASSLTPSYNSPLHF. The CDR3 DNA follows: TGTGCCAGCAGCCTCACCCCCTCCTATAATTCACCCCTCCACTTT.

V and J are TRBV11-2 and TRBJ2-1; D call uncertain. V lost 4 bases and J lost 4, with 14 bases in between. CDR1 is SGHAT and CDR2 is FQNNGV in the germline V gene. The CDR3 runs to 15 residues. The CDR3 sequence: CASSSLVGPYNEQFF. The CDR3 DNA is TGTGCCAGCAGCTCCCTTGTTGGGCCTTACAATGAGCAGTTCTTC.

The V and J genes are TRBV30 and TRBJ1-1; a weak D match, TRBD1 (5 bases). V lost 0 bases, J lost 4 bases, and 9 bases lay in between. CDR1 is GTSNPN and CDR2 is SVGIG in the germline V gene (reference sequence). This CDR3 is 13 amino acids long. The CDR3, as DNA: TGTGCCTGGAGTGTCCAGGGAAGCACTGAAGCTTTCTTT. It specifies CAWSVQGSTEAFF.

This clone was seen a handful of times. The rearrangement uses TRBV5-5 and TRBJ2-2; D is uncertain. The CDR3 sequence is 16 residues long. The V gene lost 0 bases and the J gene lost 3 bases, with 12 bases spanning the gap. From germline, CDR1 is SGHKS and CDR2 YYEKEE (reference sequence). This CDR3 is CASSLGGSPYTGELFF. The CDR3, as DNA: TGTGCCAGCAGCTTGGGTGGCAGTCCTTACACCGGGGAGCTGTTTTTT.

The sample holds a few counts of this clone. This chain connects TRBV28 to TRBJ1-2; no clear D gene. Germline CDR1 reads MDHEN; CDR2 reads SYDVKM. The V gene lost 6 bases and the J gene lost 3 bases, with 11 bases spanning the gap. There are 13 residues in the CDR3. CDR3 loop: CASSPPSYYGYTF. The CDR3 DNA follows: TGTGCCAGCAGCCCCCCTTCCTACTATGGCTACACCTTC.

Of note for this clone: The junction departs from the called germline gene at one end, perhaps through a read error. J is TRBJ2-2 and V is TRBV6-1; TRBD2 agrees at 10 bases. From germline, CDR1 is MNHNS and CDR2 SASEGT. This CDR3 is 15 amino acids long. The CDR3 coding sequence is TGTGCCAGCAGGGAAGCGGGGGGGCGAACCGGGGAGCTGTTTTTT. Amino acid sequence: CASREAGGRTGELFF.

The rearrangement joins TRBV18 to TRBJ1-1; possible D gene TRBD1, 6 bases. With 3 bases removed from V and 0 bases from J, the gap between germline ends came to 14 bases. CDR1 and CDR2 from the germline V gene are KGHSH and LQKENI. This CDR3 is 16 amino acids long. DNA for the CDR3: TGTGCCAGCTCACCTACAAAGGACAGTCTGAACACTGAAGCTTTCTTT. This encodes CASSPTKDSLNTEAFF.